These 16 T cell receptor beta chains were sequenced from one sample in a study of T cells after yellow fever vaccination. MiXCR was run by TCRdb on the 5' RACE reads, yielding one entry per CDR3 protein. The table records 450,000 to 600,000 distinct CDR3 sequences, approximately 12% of them present only once. Sequenced here: PBMCs, sampled on the day of the yellow fever booster vaccination. These receptors were obtained from a man aged 25 to 40 who received the YFV17D yellow fever vaccine.

This clonotype has a handful of counts. A junction end diverges from the germline sequence, so it may reflect a read error. The chain couples TRBV27 to TRBJ1-1; possibly TRBD1 for D (6 bases). From germline, CDR1 is MNHEY and CDR2 SMNVEV (reference sequence). This CDR3 is 16 amino acids long. For the CDR3, the DNA is TGTGCCAGCACTTTATTGGCGGGGGGCGGGAACACTGAAGCTTTCTTT. Protein product: CASTLLAGGGNTEAFF.

The genes are TRBV5-6 and TRBJ2-3; D is perhaps TRBD2 (6 bases). The V end was cut by 1 base, the J end by 5 bases, with 11 bases between. The CDR3 has 14 residues. The germline gives CDR1 SGHDT, CDR2 YYEEEE. The CDR3 is CASSLNRRGDTQYF. The CDR3 DNA reads TGTGCCAGCAGCTTGAACCGGAGGGGAGATACGCAGTATTTT.

This clonotype occurred many times. The chain employs TRBV13 and TRBJ2-7; 7 bases match TRBD2. With V trimmed by 5 bases and J by 3 bases, 13 bases remained unmatched. The CDR3 extends over 16 amino acids. Germline values: CDR1 PRHDT, CDR2 FYEKMQ (reference sequence). The CDR3 DNA reads as TGTGCCAGCAGCCGCAGGGAGGGGTTGACGCTCTACGAGCAGTACTTC. It yields the protein CASSRREGLTLYEQYF. The entire variable domain, with the rest obtained from reference TRBV13 and TRBJ2-7, is as follows: AAGVIQSPRHLIKEKRETATLKCYPIPRHDTVYWYQQGPGQDPQFLISFYEKMQSDKGSIPDRFSAQQFSDYHSELNMSSLELGDSALYFCASSRREGLTLYEQYFGPGTRLTVT.

The chain uses TRBV10-3 and TRBJ2-6, with 7 bases matching TRBD1. The CDR3 length is 17 residues. Germline V gene lookup returns CDR1 ENHRY and CDR2 SYGVKD. Trimming took 6 bases from V and 2 from J; bases not matched to a gene: 10. CDR3 sequence (DNA): TGTGCCATCAGCGCCCACAGGGGCGAAGCTGGGGCCAACGTCCTGACTTTC. It codes for CAISAHRGEAGANVLTF.

The CDR3 spells CASSLMVRSYEQYF. The CDR3 region has the DNA TGTGCCAGCAGCTTAATGGTGAGGTCCTACGAGCAGTACTTC. This chain links TRBV7-8 with TRBJ2-7; no clear D gene. The germline gives CDR1 SGHVS, CDR2 FQNEAQ. Between the trimmed V and J ends, which lost 2 bases and 1 base, there was a span of 9 bases. This CDR3 contains 14 residues.

The V gene is TRBV27, the J gene TRBJ2-7; 9 bases fit TRBD1. V shed 8 bases and J 2 bases; nucleotides not matched to a gene: 7. Germline lookup yields CDR1 MNHEY and CDR2 SMNVEV (reference sequence). The CDR3 length is 14 residues. CDR3 sequence reads: CASAQDRGPYEQYF. DNA of the CDR3: TGTGCCAGCGCCCAGGACAGGGGTCCCTACGAGCAGTACTTC.

This chain links TRBV12-3 or TRBV12-4 with TRBJ2-3, with 7 nucleotides matching TRBD1. V shed 6 bases, J shed 1 base, and the junction held 10 bases outside the gene matches. The CDR3 sequence is 16 residues long. The CDR3 loop reads CASSLDREGGTDTQYF. CDR3 bases: TGTGCCAGCAGCCTCGACAGGGAAGGTGGCACAGATACGCAGTATTTT.

The chain couples TRBV20-1 to TRBJ2-1; 10 bases line up with TRBD2. From germline, CDR1 is DFQATT and CDR2 SNEGSKA (reference sequence). The CDR3 runs to 11 residues. J was trimmed by 12 bases and V by 4 bases; bases with no gene match: 3. For the CDR3, the DNA is TGCAGTGCTACTCAGCGGGAGGGGCAGTTCTTC. This gives the protein CSATQREGQFF.

The chain carries TRBV20-1 and TRBJ2-1; 9 positions agree with TRBD2. Germline values: CDR1 DFQATT, CDR2 SNEGSKA (reference sequence). The CDR3 has 14 residues. With 3 bases clipped from V and 5 bases from J, the junction kept 5 bases outside the gene matches. The chain's CDR3 is CSAREAGGNNEQFF. CDR3 DNA: TGCAGTGCTAGGGAAGCGGGAGGAAACAATGAGCAGTTCTTC.

With regard to this clonotype: This clone may be a read error of a much larger clone one base away. The chain combines TRBV20-1 with TRBJ2-1; TRBD2 matches at 10 bases. The germline V gene encodes CDR1 DFQATT and CDR2 SNEGSKA (reference sequence). The CDR3 spans 16 residues. The CDR3 bases are TGCTGTGCTAGAGTTGCGGCTAGCGGGAGCGACAATGAGCAGTTCTTC. Protein product: CCARVAASGSDNEQFF.

V gene TRBV6-1 combines with J gene TRBJ2-1; 14 bases agree with TRBD2. The CDR3 covers 14 residues. Germline V lookup: CDR1 MNHNS, CDR2 SASEGT. Trimming at V came to 7 bases and at J to 8 bases, leaving 4 bases not matched to a gene. CDR3 nucleotide sequence: TGTGCCAGCAAGGGACTAGCGGGGGAGTATGAGCAGTTCTTC. Encoded protein: CASKGLAGEYEQFF.

The CDR3 loop reads CASRSRTVGEQFF. CDR3 nucleotide sequence: TGTGCCAGCAGATCTCGAACCGTCGGTGAGCAGTTCTTC. J is TRBJ2-1 and V is TRBV12-3 or TRBV12-4; D is ambiguous. V lost 6 bases and J lost 9, with 15 bases in between. The CDR3 runs to 13 residues.

This clonotype has a count of ten or more. The V and J genes are TRBV7-2 and TRBJ2-3; D call uncertain. With 5 bases removed from V and 0 bases from J, the gap between germline ends came to 12 bases. The V gene's germline CDR1 is SGHTA and CDR2 FQGNSA. The CDR3 length is 15 residues. Here the CDR3 DNA reads TGTGCCAGCAGCGGATCTAGGACGAGCACAGATACGCAGTATTTT. Translating it yields CASSGSRTSTDTQYF.

This clonotype was counted a few times. The chain has TRBV3-1 and TRBJ2-2, with D hard to call. V dropped 1 base and J dropped 4 bases, with 10 bases sitting between them. This CDR3 has 15 residues. In germline, CDR1 is LGHDT, CDR2 YNNKEL (reference sequence). DNA for the CDR3: TGTGCCAGCAGCCAAGTCGTGGTGCGCACCGGGGAGCTGTTTTTT. As protein: CASSQVVVRTGELFF.

This clonotype was detected only a few times. V is TRBV28 and J is TRBJ2-3; D is uncertain. Trimming cost V 3 bases and J 2 bases, with 9 bases left between them. The germline CDR1 and CDR2 sequences are MDHEN and SYDVKM. The CDR3 sequence is 14 residues long. The CDR3 nucleotides read TGTGCCAGCAGTTTTGAGCCCTACACAGATACGCAGTATTTT. It codes for CASSFEPYTDTQYF.

This clonotype appeared once. This rearrangement joins TRBV20-1 to TRBJ2-7; 12 bases fit TRBD2. The CDR3 spans 15 residues. Germline V gene data show CDR1 as DFQATT and CDR2 as SNEGSKA (reference sequence). V gave up 6 bases and J gave up 6 bases; unmatched junction bases: 12. The CDR3 is CSATTGLAGSGEQYF. The DNA of the CDR3 is TGCAGTGCAACCACGGGACTAGCGGGCAGTGGCGAGCAGTACTTC.